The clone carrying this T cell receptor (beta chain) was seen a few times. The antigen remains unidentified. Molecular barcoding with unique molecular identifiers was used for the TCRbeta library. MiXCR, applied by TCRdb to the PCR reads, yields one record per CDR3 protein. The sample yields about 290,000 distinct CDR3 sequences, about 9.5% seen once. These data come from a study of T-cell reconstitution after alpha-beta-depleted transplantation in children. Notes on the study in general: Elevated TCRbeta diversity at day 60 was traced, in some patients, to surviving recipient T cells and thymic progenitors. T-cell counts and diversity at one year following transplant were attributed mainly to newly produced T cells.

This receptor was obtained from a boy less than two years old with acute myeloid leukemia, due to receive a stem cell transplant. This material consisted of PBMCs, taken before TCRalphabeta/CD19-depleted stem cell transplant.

The CDR3, as DNA: TGTGCCAGCAGTTTCCGGACAGAAAACTATGGCTACACCTTC. Encoded protein: CASSFRTENYGYTF. The chain has TRBV12-3 or TRBV12-4 and TRBJ1-2, with D possibly matching TRBD1 (6 bases). The CDR3 spans 14 residues. V was cut by 3 bases and J by 2 bases, with 10 bases left in between.